This T cell receptor (beta chain) was obtained from a study of T-cell reconstitution after alpha-beta-depleted transplantation in children (dated by TCRdb to the mid-2010s). Background for the entire study: Using TCR repertoire profiling, the study quantitatively followed how T-cell immune reconstitution unfolded in children after TCRalphabeta/CD19-depleted allogeneic hematopoietic cell transplantation.

For CDR1 and CDR2, the germline V gene (reference sequence) lists LNHDA and SQIVND. V and J lose 5 bases and 2 bases, and a span of 15 bases separates them. The CDR3 sequence holds 15 residues, the cysteine and phenylalanine included. The sequence is cut down to CDR3 DNA, 45 bases in frame from base 1. The library relied on PCR. Sequencing was performed on an Illumina HiSeq 2500. To normalize quantification of the TCRbeta repertoire, the TCR libraries were built with molecular barcoding that relied on unique molecular identifiers. TCRdb passed the public sequencing reads through fastp at Q25 and MiXCR, retaining productive beta sequences. Each record represents a unique CDR3 protein, reported with the most common genes and DNA among its rows. In all, the sample holds approximately 350,000 distinct CDR3 sequences, and about 9.3% of those were seen once. The top ten clonotypes cover 2% to 2.5% of the sample.

Comments on this clonotype: This receptor's antigen is unknown. The input lacks base qualities; no much larger clone sits a single base away.

This receptor was identified in a human donor who donated a stem cell graft to a child with acute lymphoblastic leukemia. The material sequenced was PBMCs from the stem cell graft donor, taken from the stem cell graft. The chain employs TRBV19 and TRBJ1-2; 5 matching bases give a weak D call of TRBD1. CDR3 reads: CASSSRDRGNYGYTF. The nucleotide sequence reads TGTGCCAGTAGTTCTCGGGACCGGGGCAACTATGGCTACACCTTC.